The rows below give T cell receptor beta chains drawn from one sample of a study of shared clonotypes between healthy human individuals. TCRdb keeps only in-frame clones here, not all; method: immunoSEQ multiplex PCR. Seen here are around 700,000 clones, roughly nine tenths observed once, and the top ten hold 24%. Sequencing was done on a sample of naive CD8+ T cells sorted from blood. Receptors originate from a man aged 25 to 40 in good health. CDR3s include the opening cysteine and the closing phenylalanine or tryptophan. D genes are given only for firm matches. For some rows the clone size is stated as once, few or many, or as a class when expanded; others skip it.

TRBJ2-5,TRBV4-2,.,TRBD2,CASSQEWGLAGGSQETQYF,TGTGCCAGCAGCCAAGAGTGGGGACTAGCGGGAGGTTCTCAAGAGACCCAGTACTTC
TRBJ2-1,TRBV27,.,TRBD2,CASIGTERGINEQFF,TGTGCCAGCATAGGAACTGAGCGGGGTATCAATGAGCAGTTCTTC
TRBJ2-2,TRBV4-3,.,.,CASSQDPTANTGELFF,TGCGCCAGCAGCCAAGACCCTACAGCGAACACCGGGGAGCTGTTTTTT
TRBJ2-7,TRBV7-9,once,TRBD1,CASSLVAGTGGGGSYEQYF,TGTGCCAGCAGCTTAGTGGCCGGGACAGGGGGGGGAGGGTCCTACGAGCAGTACTTC
TRBJ1-4,TRBV28,.,.,CASYPTGTDEKLFF,TGTGCCAGCTACCCCACCGGGACGGATGAAAAACTGTTTTTT
TRBJ2-7,TRBV9,.,TRBD1,CASSFGQGASYEQYF,TGTGCCAGCAGCTTTGGACAGGGGGCCAGCTACGAGCAGTACTTC
TRBJ1-3,TRBV29-1,.,.,CSVVTASGNTIYF,TGCAGCGTTGTGACAGCCTCTGGAAACACCATATATTTT
TRBJ2-1,TRBV7-6,.,.,CASSWSAGPTFF,TGTGCCAGCAGCTGGTCCGCGGGACCAACGTTCTTC
TRBJ2-3,TRBV7-9,.,.,CASSVRDSGIDTQYF,TGTGCCAGCAGCGTCAGAGACAGCGGAATCGATACGCAGTATTTT
TRBJ2-2,TRBV6-4,.,TRBD1,CASSDSSQGATGELFF,TGTGCCAGCAGTGACTCGAGCCAGGGGGCGACCGGGGAGCTGTTTTTT
TRBJ1-4,TRBV19,.,.,CASSIDREKLFF,TGTGCCAGTAGTATAGATCGTGAAAAACTGTTTTTT
TRBJ2-2,TRBV6-6,.,.,CAAKLTNTGELFF,TGTGCCGCGAAGCTTACGAACACCGGGGAGCTGTTTTTT
TRBJ2-2,TRBV2,.,.,CASSGQSAGELFF,TGTGCCAGCAGTGGACAGTCCGCCGGGGAGCTGTTTTTT
TRBJ2-7,TRBV27,.,.,CASSPTGGYHEQYF,TGTGCCAGCAGTCCCACCGGCGGCTACCACGAGCAGTACTTC
TRBJ2-7,TRBV29-1,.,.,CSVEDGVGAYYEQYF,TGCAGCGTTGAAGATGGAGTGGGGGCTTACTACGAGCAGTACTTC
TRBJ2-2,TRBV19,once,.,CASSMVSGWSSAGELFF,TGTGCCAGTAGTATGGTTTCAGGATGGTCCTCTGCCGGGGAGCTGTTTTTT
TRBJ1-4,TRBV9,.,TRBD1,CASSASGTDNEKLFF,TGTGCCAGCAGCGCCTCCGGGACAGACAATGAAAAACTGTTTTTT
TRBJ1-2,TRBV2,.,.,CGTRGQVIDGYTF,TGTGGCACGAGAGGGCAGGTTATTGACGGCTACACCTTC
TRBJ2-1,TRBV7-8,.,TRBD2,CASRTSGSYNEQFF,TGTGCCAGCAGGACTAGCGGGAGCTACAATGAGCAGTTCTTC
TRBJ1-4,TRBV7-9,.,.,CAAAGASNEKLFF,TGTGCCGCGGCCGGGGCCAGTAATGAAAAACTGTTTTTT
TRBJ2-1,TRBV9,.,TRBD2,CASSGLAENYNEQFF,TGTGCCAGCAGCGGACTAGCGGAGAACTACAATGAGCAGTTCTTC
TRBJ2-4,TRBV27,.,TRBD2,CASSLTGGPESF,TGTGCCAGCAGTTTAACGGGAGGTCCGGAGTCCTTC
TRBJ2-7,TRBV7-8,.,TRBD1,CASSLGQGDHEQYF,TGTGCCAGCAGCTTAGGACAGGGGGACCACGAGCAGTACTTC
TRBJ1-2,TRBV30,.,TRBD1,CALQGAGGYTF,TGTGCCCTACAGGGGGCGGGTGGCTACACCTTC
TRBJ2-7,TRBV4-3,.,TRBD1,CASSHIGLEDRSSYEQYF,TGCGCCAGCAGCCACATCGGACTGGAGGACAGGAGCTCCTACGAGCAGTACTTC
TRBJ1-2,TRBV7-8,.,TRBD1,CASSSGTGLFNYGYTF,TGTGCCAGCAGTTCCGGGACAGGGCTTTTTAACTATGGCTACACCTTC
TRBJ2-7,TRBV5-5,.,.,CASSLEGYGTYEQYF,TGTGCCAGCAGCTTGGAAGGCTATGGAACCTACGAGCAGTACTTC
TRBJ2-2,TRBV30,.,.,CAWTRTGFGELFF,TGTGCCTGGACCAGAACAGGGTTCGGGGAGCTGTTTTTT
TRBJ1-2,TRBV7-9,.,TRBD1,CASSLAIGGQTNYGYTF,TGTGCCAGCAGCTTAGCAATAGGGGGACAGACTAACTATGGCTACACCTTC
TRBJ2-7,TRBV30,.,.,CAWMAGTAYEQYF,TGTGCCTGGATGGCAGGAACCGCCTACGAGCAGTACTTC
TRBJ1-2,TRBV27,few,.,CASSSPSGGSYGYTF,TGTGCCAGCAGTTCACCGAGTGGAGGTAGCTATGGCTACACCTTC
TRBJ2-7,TRBV7-9,.,.,CASRRTGTLEEQYF,TGTGCCAGCAGGCGTACCGGGACCTTGGAAGAGCAGTACTTC
TRBJ2-1,TRBV10-3,.,TRBD1,CAISESPAGTGKDEQFF,TGTGCCATCAGTGAGTCCCCCGCCGGGACAGGGAAGGACGAGCAGTTCTTC
TRBJ2-7,TRBV5-6,.,.,CASRFGGTSEQYF,TGTGCCAGCAGATTTGGAGGGACGTCCGAGCAGTACTTC
TRBJ2-3,TRBV28,.,TRBD2,CASSFLGTSDRPDPADTQYF,TGTGCCAGCAGTTTCCTCGGGACTAGCGACCGACCCGATCCCGCGGATACGCAGTATTTT
TRBJ2-7,TRBV6-5,.,TRBD1,CASTGGHEQYF,TGTGCCAGCACAGGGGGCCACGAGCAGTACTTC
TRBJ2-7,TRBV5-1,.,TRBD1,CASSLGQGVPYEQYF,TGCGCCAGCAGCTTGGGACAGGGGGTTCCCTACGAGCAGTACTTC
TRBJ1-2,TRBV9,.,.,CASTSRGSGYTF,TGTGCCAGCACCTCACGAGGTTCTGGCTACACCTTC
TRBJ1-2,TRBV27,.,.,CAASNNRNYGYTF,TGTGCCGCGTCGAACAACCGTAACTATGGCTACACCTTC
TRBJ2-7,TRBV19,.,TRBD1,CASSMGTGYEQYF,TGTGCCAGTAGTATGGGGACAGGATACGAGCAGTACTTC
TRBJ1-2,TRBV7-9,.,.,CASSKYQGRINYGYTF,TGTGCCAGCAGCAAATATCAGGGACGTATTAACTATGGCTACACCTTC
TRBJ2-3,TRBV4-3,.,TRBD1,CASSLGQGTDTQYF,TGCGCCAGCAGCCTCGGACAGGGGACAGATACGCAGTATTTT
TRBJ2-1,TRBV7-3,.,TRBD2,CASSPPDAGANEQFF,TGTGCCAGCAGTCCACCGGACGCGGGAGCTAATGAGCAGTTCTTC
TRBJ2-1,TRBV18,.,.,CASSPVGSNEQFF,TGTGCCAGCTCACCAGTAGGGTCCAATGAGCAGTTCTTC
TRBJ2-2,TRBV5-1,.,TRBD2,CASSFNLAGGLGENTGELFF,TGCGCCAGCAGCTTCAATCTAGCGGGAGGACTAGGAGAGAACACCGGGGAGCTGTTTTTT
TRBJ2-7,TRBV6-4,.,.,CASRDINVGALSYEQYF,TGTGCCAGCCGGGACATAAACGTAGGGGCCCTTTCTTACGAGCAGTACTTC
TRBJ2-3,TRBV28,.,TRBD1,CASDRTGVRTDTQYF,TGTGCCAGCGACCGAACAGGGGTGCGCACAGATACGCAGTATTTT
TRBJ2-1,TRBV27,.,.,CASTNSGASGTNEQFF,TGTGCCAGCACGAATTCGGGGGCGTCTGGTACCAATGAGCAGTTCTTC
TRBJ1-5,TRBV27,few,.,CASSRGGSRPQHF,TGTGCCAGCAGTCGAGGGGGGTCTCGGCCCCAGCATTTT
TRBJ2-7,TRBV7-9,once,TRBD2,CASSLVAGVSEQYF,TGTGCCAGCAGCTTAGTGGCGGGAGTATCCGAGCAGTACTTC
TRBJ2-3,TRBV7-3,.,TRBD1,CASSLYGESGTGGGTDTQYF,TGTGCCAGCAGCTTATATGGGGAATCGGGAACAGGGGGAGGCACAGATACGCAGTATTTT
TRBJ2-2,TRBV7-3,.,.,CASSLKLLTGELFF,TGTGCCAGCAGCTTGAAACTTCTCACCGGGGAGCTGTTTTTT
TRBJ2-7,TRBV5-6,.,TRBD1,CASSLDRDRGYEQYF,TGTGCCAGCAGCTTGGACCGGGACAGGGGGTACGAGCAGTACTTC
TRBJ2-7,TRBV10-3,.,TRBD2,CAISEGLAGQSSYEQYF,TGTGCCATCAGTGAAGGGCTAGCGGGACAAAGCTCCTACGAGCAGTACTTC
TRBJ2-2,TRBV4-3,.,.,CASSQVGGRGTGELFF,TGCGCCAGCAGCCAGGTTGGGGGGCGCGGAACCGGGGAGCTGTTTTTT